This is a list of T cell receptor beta chains from one sample in a study of T cells after yellow fever vaccination. TCRdb passed the 5' RACE reads through MiXCR, listing each CDR3 protein once. The sample includes some 350,000 distinct CDR3 sequences, 8.5% to 9% of them seen just once. The sequencing used PBMCs, collected on the day of the first yellow fever vaccination. Receptor source: a man aged 18 to 30 who received the YFV17D yellow fever vaccine. The CDR3 runs from the conserved cysteine through the conserved F or W. The D gene is left open where the match is weak. Clone size appears in some rows only: once, few, many, or a class for an expanded clone.

CDR3	DNA	V	J	D	size
CASSSGGSKNEQFF	TGTGCCAGCAGTTCCGGGGGCTCTAAGAATGAGCAGTTCTTC	TRBV6-2/TRBV6-3	TRBJ2-1	.	many
CASSKDGITDTQYF	TGTGCCAGCAGCAAGGACGGAATCACAGATACGCAGTATTTT	TRBV7-3	TRBJ2-3	.	few
CASSRVGGPAETQYF	TGTGCCAGCTCACGTGTCGGGGGGCCAGCCGAGACCCAGTACTTC	TRBV18	TRBJ2-5	.	few
CSARTLGMETQYF	TGCAGCGCCCGGACACTCGGCATGGAGACCCAGTACTTC	TRBV29-1	TRBJ2-5	.	few
CSARDIRGSYNEQFF	TGCAGTGCTCGGGACATAAGGGGCTCCTACAATGAGCAGTTCTTC	TRBV20-1	TRBJ2-1	.	few
CAWGPGGTYEQYF	TGTGCCTGGGGGCCGGGGGGGACCTACGAGCAGTACTTC	TRBV30	TRBJ2-7	TRBD2	.
CASSSASGGADTQYF	TGTGCCAGCAGCTCGGCTAGCGGGGGTGCAGATACGCAGTATTTT	TRBV9	TRBJ2-3	TRBD2	.
CASWGRLAGANVLTF	TGCGCCAGCTGGGGCAGGCTCGCTGGGGCCAACGTCCTGACTTTC	TRBV5-1	TRBJ2-6	.	few
CASSQAWDSTQETQYF	TGTGCCAGCAGCCAAGCATGGGACTCGACACAAGAGACCCAGTACTTC	TRBV3-1	TRBJ2-5	.	.
CASSQNRGLGHSETQYF	TGTGCCAGCAGCCAGAATCGGGGACTCGGACATTCAGAGACCCAGTACTTC	TRBV4-2	TRBJ2-5	.	few
CAWSPGPTGTPYTF	TGTGCCTGGAGTCCCGGCCCTACCGGGACACCCTACACCTTC	TRBV30	TRBJ1-2	.	few
CASNLAGADTQYF	TGTGCCAGCAACCTTGCAGGGGCAGATACGCAGTATTTT	TRBV28	TRBJ2-3	.	.
CASSPETGMMYGYTF	TGCGCCAGCAGCCCGGAGACAGGGATGATGTATGGCTACACCTTC	TRBV4-1	TRBJ1-2	TRBD1	.
CASSVGSSGANVLTF	TGTGCCAGCAGCGTAGGGTCCTCTGGGGCCAACGTCCTGACTTTC	TRBV9	TRBJ2-6	.	many
CSVVQETAYGYTF	TGCAGCGTTGTCCAGGAGACAGCATATGGCTACACCTTC	TRBV29-1	TRBJ1-2	.	few
CASSPGTLIYEQYF	TGTGCCAGCTCACCAGGGACACTTATCTACGAGCAGTACTTC	TRBV18	TRBJ2-7	.	many
CASSLPPGTGGTYGYTF	TGTGCCAGCAGCTTACCCCCCGGGACAGGGGGGACCTATGGCTACACCTTC	TRBV7-2	TRBJ1-2	TRBD1	.
CASIGRAGTEAFF	TGTGCCAGTATAGGCAGGGCGGGCACTGAAGCTTTCTTT	TRBV19	TRBJ1-1	.	many
CASSARGVEGTEAFF	TGCGCCAGCAGCGCGAGGGGGGTGGAAGGCACTGAAGCTTTCTTT	TRBV5-1	TRBJ1-1	.	.
CASSFPGTRFYEQFF	TGTGCCAGCAGCTTCCCCGGGACTAGGTTCTATGAGCAGTTCTTC	TRBV7-2	TRBJ2-1	TRBD2	many
CASSQEVNSGLKETQYF	TGCGCCAGCAGCCAAGAGGTGAATAGCGGGCTTAAAGAGACCCAGTACTTC	TRBV4-3	TRBJ2-5	TRBD2	few
CASSYSPRQGNYEQYF	TGTGCCAGCAGTTACTCGCCTCGACAGGGAAACTACGAGCAGTACTTC	TRBV6-2/TRBV6-3	TRBJ2-7	TRBD1	.
CASSPTRDRVYEQYF	TGTGCCAGCTCACCCACCCGGGACAGGGTCTACGAGCAGTACTTC	TRBV18	TRBJ2-7	TRBD1	few
CASSQSNARGITEAFF	TGTGCCAGCAGCCAAAGTAACGCCAGGGGAATCACTGAAGCTTTCTTT	TRBV7-8	TRBJ1-1	.	few
CSARGSGLAGYNEQFF	TGCAGTGCTAGAGGATCAGGACTAGCGGGGTACAATGAGCAGTTCTTC	TRBV20-1	TRBJ2-1	TRBD2	.
CASSLGGARNEKLFF	TGTGCCAGCAGTTTAGGAGGGGCCCGGAATGAAAAACTGTTTTTT	TRBV28	TRBJ1-4	.	few
CCANAANLRGGDSNQPQHF	TGCTGTGCTAACGCCGCAAACTTAAGGGGGGGCGATAGCAATCAGCCCCAGCATTTT	TRBV20-1	TRBJ1-5	.	few
CASSQELRTSGGGTGELFF	TGCGCCAGCAGCCAAGAATTAAGGACTAGCGGGGGGGGGACCGGGGAGCTGTTTTTT	TRBV4-3	TRBJ2-2	TRBD2	few
CASSLTGTGGLAYEQYF	TGTGCCAGCAGCTTAACCGGGACAGGGGGCCTCGCCTACGAGCAGTACTTC	TRBV12-1	TRBJ2-7	.	.
CSASRPGSHSYEQYF	TGCAGTGCTAGCCGCCCCGGGTCTCATTCCTACGAGCAGTACTTC	TRBV20-1	TRBJ2-7	.	few
CASSLGDRTTDTQYF	TGCGCCAGCAGCTTGGGTGACAGGACCACAGATACGCAGTATTTT	TRBV5-1	TRBJ2-3	.	few
CASTLASGGLYEQYF	TGTGCCAGCACTCTTGCTAGCGGGGGACTCTACGAGCAGTACTTC	TRBV6-1	TRBJ2-7	TRBD2	.
CAISPGLAGGRSYNEQFF	TGTGCCATCAGTCCCGGACTAGCGGGGGGACGATCCTACAATGAGCAGTTCTTC	TRBV12-3/TRBV12-4	TRBJ2-1	TRBD2	.
CASSFGAGGTMRETQYF	TGTGCCAGCAGCTTTGGGGCAGGGGGTACGATGCGGGAGACCCAGTACTTC	TRBV11-2	TRBJ2-5	TRBD1	few
CASSYRQGSDTQYF	TGTGCCAGCAGTTACCGGCAGGGGTCAGATACGCAGTATTTT	TRBV6-5	TRBJ2-3	.	many
CASCQDRGPHQPQHF	TGTGCCAGTTGTCAGGACAGGGGGCCCCATCAGCCCCAGCATTTT	TRBV19	TRBJ1-5	TRBD1	.
CASSFEGSGNQPQHF	TGTGCCAGCAGTTTCGAGGGCAGTGGCAATCAGCCCCAGCATTTT	TRBV12-3/TRBV12-4	TRBJ1-5	.	.
CAISQKASNEQFF	TGTGCCATCAGTCAGAAAGCCAGCAATGAGCAGTTCTTC	TRBV10-3	TRBJ2-1	.	.
CASLGELGQPQHF	TGCGCCAGCCTAGGGGAATTGGGTCAGCCCCAGCATTTT	TRBV10-2	TRBJ1-5	.	few
CASRIGIVDGTF	TGTGCCAGCAGAATTGGGATTGTTGACGGCACCTTC	TRBV2	TRBJ1-2	.	.
CASSTSGFSYGYTF	TGTGCCAGCAGCACATCGGGATTTTCCTATGGCTACACCTTC	TRBV7-8	TRBJ1-2	.	few
CASSPAGGQADGYTF	TGCGCCAGCAGCCCCGCAGGGGGCCAGGCGGATGGCTACACCTTC	TRBV5-1	TRBJ1-2	TRBD1	few